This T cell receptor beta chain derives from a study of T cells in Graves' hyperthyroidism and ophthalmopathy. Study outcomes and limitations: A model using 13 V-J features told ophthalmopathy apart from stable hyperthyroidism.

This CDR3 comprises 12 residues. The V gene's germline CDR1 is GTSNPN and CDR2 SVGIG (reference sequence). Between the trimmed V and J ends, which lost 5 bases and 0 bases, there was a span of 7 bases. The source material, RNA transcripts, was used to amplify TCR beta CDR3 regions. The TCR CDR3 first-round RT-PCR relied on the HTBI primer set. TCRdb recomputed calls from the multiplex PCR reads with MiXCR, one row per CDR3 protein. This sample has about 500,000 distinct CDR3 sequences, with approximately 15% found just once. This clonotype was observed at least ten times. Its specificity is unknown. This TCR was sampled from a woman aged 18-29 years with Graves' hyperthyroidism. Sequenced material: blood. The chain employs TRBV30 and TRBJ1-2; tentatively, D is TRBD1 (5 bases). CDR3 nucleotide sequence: TGTGCCTGGGTGGGGCCTAACTATGGCTACACCTTC. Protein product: CAWVGPNYGYTF.